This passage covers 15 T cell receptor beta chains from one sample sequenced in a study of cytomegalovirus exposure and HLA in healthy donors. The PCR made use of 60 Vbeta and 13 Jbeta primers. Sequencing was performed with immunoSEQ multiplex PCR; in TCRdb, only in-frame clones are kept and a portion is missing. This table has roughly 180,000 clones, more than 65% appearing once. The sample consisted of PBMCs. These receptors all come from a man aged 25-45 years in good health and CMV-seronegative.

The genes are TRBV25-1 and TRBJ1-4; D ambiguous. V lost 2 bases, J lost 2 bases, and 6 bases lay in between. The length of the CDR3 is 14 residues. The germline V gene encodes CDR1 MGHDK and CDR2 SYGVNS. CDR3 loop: CASSEPGTNEKLFF. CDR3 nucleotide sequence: TGTGCCAGCAGTGAACCCGGGACTAATGAAAAACTGTTTTTT.

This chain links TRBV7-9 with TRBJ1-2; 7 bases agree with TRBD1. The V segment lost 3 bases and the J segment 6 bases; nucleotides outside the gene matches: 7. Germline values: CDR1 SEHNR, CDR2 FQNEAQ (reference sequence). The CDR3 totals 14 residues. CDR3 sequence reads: CASSFGGQANGYTF. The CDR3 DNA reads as TGTGCCAGCAGCTTCGGCGGACAGGCGAATGGCTACACCTTC.

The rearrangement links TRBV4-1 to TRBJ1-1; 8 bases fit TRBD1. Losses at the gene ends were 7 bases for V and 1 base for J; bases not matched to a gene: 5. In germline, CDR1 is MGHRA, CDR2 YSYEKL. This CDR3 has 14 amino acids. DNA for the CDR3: TGCGCCAGCACCCCAGGGGGCTCGAACACTGAAGCTTTCTTT. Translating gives CASTPGGSNTEAFF.

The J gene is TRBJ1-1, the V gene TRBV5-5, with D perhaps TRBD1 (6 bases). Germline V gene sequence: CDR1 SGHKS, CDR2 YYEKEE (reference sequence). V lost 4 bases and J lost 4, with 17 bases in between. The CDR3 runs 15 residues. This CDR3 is CASSRGIQGPTEAFF. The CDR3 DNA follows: TGTGCCAGCAGCCGAGGTATTCAGGGGCCCACTGAAGCTTTCTTT. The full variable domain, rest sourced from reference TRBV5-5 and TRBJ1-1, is DAGVTQSPTHLIKTRGQQVTLRCSPISGHKSVSWYQQVLGQGPQFIFQYYEKEERGRGNFPDRFSARQFPNYSSELNVNALLLGDSALYLCASSRGIQGPTEAFFGQGTRLTVV.

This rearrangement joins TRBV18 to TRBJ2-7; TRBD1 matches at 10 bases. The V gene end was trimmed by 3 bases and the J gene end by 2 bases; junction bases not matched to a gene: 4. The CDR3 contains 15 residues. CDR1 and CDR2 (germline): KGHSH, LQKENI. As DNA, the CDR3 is TGTGCCAGCTCACCCGGGACAGGGGTTCCCTACGAGCAGTACTTC. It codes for CASSPGTGVPYEQYF.

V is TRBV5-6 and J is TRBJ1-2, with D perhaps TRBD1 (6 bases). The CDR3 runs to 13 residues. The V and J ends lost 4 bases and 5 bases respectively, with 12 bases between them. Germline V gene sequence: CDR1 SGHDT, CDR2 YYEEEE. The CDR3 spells CASSLGTGYGYTF. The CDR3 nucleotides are TGTGCCAGCAGCCTGGGTACAGGGTATGGCTACACCTTC.

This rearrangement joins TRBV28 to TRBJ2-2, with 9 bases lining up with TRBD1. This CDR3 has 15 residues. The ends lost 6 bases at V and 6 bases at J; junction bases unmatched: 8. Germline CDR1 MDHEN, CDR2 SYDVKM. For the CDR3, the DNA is TGTGCCAGCAGCCTTCGGACAGGGGTGCCCGGGGAGCTGTTTTTT. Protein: CASSLRTGVPGELFF.

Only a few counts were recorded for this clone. The DNA of the CDR3 is TGCGCCAGCAGCCCCGGGACAGGGCCTATCTACACCTTC. Translated, it gives CASSPGTGPIYTF. The rearrangement links TRBV4-1 to TRBJ1-2; TRBD1 aligns across 9 bases. CDR3 length: 13 amino acids. Germline CDR1 reads MGHRA; CDR2 reads YSYEKL. The ends lost 4 bases at V and 10 bases at J; junction bases unmatched: 7.

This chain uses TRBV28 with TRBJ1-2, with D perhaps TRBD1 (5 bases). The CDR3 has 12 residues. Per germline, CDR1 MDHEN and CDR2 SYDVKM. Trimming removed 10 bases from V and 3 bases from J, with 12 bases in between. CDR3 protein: CATWTGDYGYTF. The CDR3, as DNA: TGTGCCACCTGGACGGGGGACTATGGCTACACCTTC.

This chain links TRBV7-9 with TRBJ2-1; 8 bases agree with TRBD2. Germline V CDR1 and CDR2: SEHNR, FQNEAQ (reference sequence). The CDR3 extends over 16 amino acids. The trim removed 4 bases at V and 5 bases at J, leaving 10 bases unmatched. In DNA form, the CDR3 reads TGTGCCAGCAGCTCCGGGGGGGCCTTCCAGAACAATGAGCAGTTCTTC. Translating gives CASSSGGAFQNNEQFF.

The CDR3: CATRQGASNQPQHF. CDR3 nucleotide sequence: TGTGCCACAAGACAGGGAGCTAGCAATCAGCCCCAGCATTTT. The rearrangement joins TRBV15 to TRBJ1-5; 7 nucleotides line up with TRBD1. CDR1 is LNHNV and CDR2 is YYDKDF in the germline V gene (reference sequence). V gave up 9 bases and J gave up 0 bases; unmatched junction bases: 5. The length of the CDR3 is 14 residues.

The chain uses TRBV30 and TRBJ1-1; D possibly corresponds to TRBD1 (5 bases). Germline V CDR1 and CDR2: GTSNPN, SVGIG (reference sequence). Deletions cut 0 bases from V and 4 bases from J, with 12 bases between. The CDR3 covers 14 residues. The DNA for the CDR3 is TGTGCCTGGAGTGTACTTAGGGGCGGCACTGAAGCTTTCTTT. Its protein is CAWSVLRGGTEAFF.

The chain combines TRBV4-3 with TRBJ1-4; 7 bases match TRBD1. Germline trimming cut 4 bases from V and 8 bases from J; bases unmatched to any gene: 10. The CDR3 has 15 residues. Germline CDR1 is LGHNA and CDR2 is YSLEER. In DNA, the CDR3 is TGCGCCAGCAGCCTCCTCGACAGGGCGGGGGAAAAACTGTTTTTT. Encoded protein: CASSLLDRAGEKLFF.

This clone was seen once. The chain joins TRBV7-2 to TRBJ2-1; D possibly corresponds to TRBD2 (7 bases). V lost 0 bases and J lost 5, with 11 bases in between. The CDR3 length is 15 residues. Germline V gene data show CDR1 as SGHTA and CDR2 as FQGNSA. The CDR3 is CASSLAGGRDNEQFF. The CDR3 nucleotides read TGTGCCAGCAGCTTAGCGGGGGGGCGTGACAATGAGCAGTTCTTC.

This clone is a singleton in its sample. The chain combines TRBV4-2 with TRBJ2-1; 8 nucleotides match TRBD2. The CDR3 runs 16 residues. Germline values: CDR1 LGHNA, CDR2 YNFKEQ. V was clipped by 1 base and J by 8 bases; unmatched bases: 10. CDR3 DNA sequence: TGTGCCAGCAGCCAAGGAACCGGGACTAGTAGAGATGAGCAGTTCTTC. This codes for CASSQGTGTSRDEQFF.